What follows are 30 T cell receptor beta chains derived from one specimen sequenced in a study of T cell responses to AZD1222 COVID-19 vaccine. Here immunoSEQ multiplex PCR was the method, and the copy in TCRdb shows in-frame clones only, minus some. The table records approximately 150,000 clones, roughly nine tenths of them present only once. This material consisted of peripheral blood, taken 28 days after the second AZD1222 dose. These receptors came from an adult who received the AZD1222 COVID-19 vaccine.

V is TRBV10-1 and J is TRBJ2-1; D perhaps matches TRBD1 (5 bases). Germline CDR1 WNHNN, CDR2 SYGVQD (reference sequence). V was clipped by 3 bases and J by 2 bases, with 8 bases between them. This CDR3 comprises 14 residues. The CDR3 DNA sequence: TGCGCCAGCAGTGACGGACAAACCTACAATGAGCAGTTCTTC. Amino acid sequence: CASSDGQTYNEQFF.

As to this clone: At one of its ends the junction is not consistent with the germline gene, which may arise from a read error. The rearrangement uses TRBV9 and TRBJ1-1, with TRBD1 identical over 8 bases. CDR1 and CDR2 (germline): SGDLS, YYNGEE. The CDR3 is 15 amino acids. This CDR3 reads CASTVLTGGSTEAFF. The CDR3 region has the DNA TGTGCCAGCACCGTACTAACAGGGGGGAGCACTGAAGCTTTCTTT.

The chain combines TRBV6-5 with TRBJ1-1; no clear D gene. CDR1 and CDR2 from the germline V gene are MNHEY and SVGAGI. This CDR3 comprises 11 residues. V was trimmed by 4 bases and J by 5 bases, leaving 5 bases between them. The CDR3 loop is CASSLFTEAFF. CDR3 DNA sequence: TGTGCCAGCAGTTTATTTACTGAAGCTTTCTTT.

This sequence joins TRBV7-2 and TRBJ2-5, with a possible D match to TRBD2 (6 bases). The CDR3 has 13 residues. Germline V gene data show CDR1 as SGHTA and CDR2 as FQGNSA. Deletions cut 5 bases from V and 5 bases from J, with 12 bases between. The CDR3 nucleotides are TGTGCCAGCAGCCTCAGCCGGGGGGAGACCCAGTACTTC. Amino acids: CASSLSRGETQYF.

This chain links TRBV7-9 with TRBJ1-4; TRBD1 is a possible D gene (5 bases). There are 13 residues in the CDR3. Germline CDR1 is SEHNR and CDR2 is FQNEAQ (reference sequence). Trimming removed 2 bases at V and 4 bases at J, with 5 bases between. The DNA for the CDR3 is TGTGCCAGCAGCTTAAGGGGTAATGAAAAACTGTTTTTT. Translated, it gives CASSLRGNEKLFF.

This clone was recorded only once. V gene TRBV20-1 combines with J gene TRBJ1-1; maybe TRBD1 (6 bases). V lost 3 bases to trimming and J lost 1 base, with 9 bases between them. The germline V gene encodes CDR1 DFQATT and CDR2 SNEGSKA (reference sequence). CDR3 size: 13 residues. The CDR3 reads CSASYRANTEAFF. The DNA of the CDR3 is TGCAGTGCTAGTTACAGGGCGAACACTGAAGCTTTCTTT.

V and J are TRBV9 and TRBJ1-1; no reliable D call. The CDR3 sequence is 16 residues long. Trimming took 2 bases from V and 4 from J, leaving 18 bases between them. In germline, CDR1 is SGDLS, CDR2 YYNGEE. In nucleotides, the CDR3 is TGTGCCAGCAGCGTCGTGGCCGGAATGAGTGGCACTGAAGCTTTCTTT. Protein sequence: CASSVVAGMSGTEAFF.

This chain connects TRBV5-6 to TRBJ2-6; D is ambiguous. Germline V CDR1 and CDR2: SGHDT, YYEEEE. This CDR3 has 16 amino acids. Trimming took 0 bases from V and 2 from J, leaving 9 bases between them. The CDR3: CASSLGANPGANVLTF. The CDR3 nucleotides read TGTGCCAGCAGCTTGGGGGCCAATCCTGGGGCCAACGTCCTGACTTTC.

Judged by abundance, this clone is medium-sized (0.01 to 0.1%). The genes are TRBV9 and TRBJ2-2; 7 bases fit TRBD1. V shed 0 bases, J shed 1 base, and the junction held 3 bases outside the gene matches. CDR1 and CDR2 from the germline V gene are SGDLS and YYNGEE. The CDR3 contains 16 residues. The CDR3 DNA reads TGTGCCAGCAGCGTAGCGAGACAGGGGAACACCGGGGAGCTGTTTTTT. Its translation: CASSVARQGNTGELFF.

V is TRBV9 and J is TRBJ2-4, with 11 bases that match TRBD2. CDR1 is SGDLS, CDR2 YYNGEE, per germline. V trimming: 4 bases; J trimming: 7 bases; junction bases outside the gene matches: 7. This CDR3 is 15 amino acids long. CDR3 DNA: TGTGCCAGCAGCCCGACTAGCGGGAAGGAGAACATTCAGTACTTC. It encodes CASSPTSGKENIQYF.

The chain uses TRBV10-3 and TRBJ1-1; D is perhaps TRBD1 (5 bases). The V gene lost 2 bases and the J gene lost 4 bases, with 17 bases spanning the gap. The germline V gene has CDR1 ENHRY and CDR2 SYGVKD. The CDR3 has 16 amino acids. The CDR3 loop is CAISETRESLTTEAFF. CDR3 sequence (DNA): TGTGCCATCAGTGAGACCAGGGAGTCCCTAACCACTGAAGCTTTCTTT.

J is TRBJ2-3 and V is TRBV11-2; TRBD2 matches 12 bases. V lost 6 bases to trimming and J lost 0 bases; unmatched junction nucleotides: 7. Germline V gives CDR1 SGHAT, CDR2 FQNNGV. The length of the CDR3 is 17 residues. CDR3 residues: CASRRLAGGPSTDTQYF. The CDR3 bases are TGTGCCAGCAGGAGGCTAGCGGGGGGGCCTAGCACAGATACGCAGTATTTT.

The rearrangement links TRBV5-6 to TRBJ2-1, with D perhaps being TRBD1 or TRBD2 (6 bases each). V lost 4 bases and J lost 15, with 26 bases in between. The germline V gene has CDR1 SGHDT and CDR2 YYEEEE. The CDR3 loop spans 15 amino acids. The CDR3 nucleotides read TGTGCCAGCAGCCGGGTGGCAGGGGAGACGGGAGATGCGTTCTTC. It encodes CASSRVAGETGDAFF.

CDR3 bases: TGTGCCAGTAGTATGGAGGGGTATAGCAATCAGCCCCAGCATTTT. This translates into CASSMEGYSNQPQHF. The chain has TRBV19 and TRBJ1-5; TRBD1 is a possible D gene (5 bases). CDR3 length: 15 residues. In germline, CDR1 is LNHDA, CDR2 SQIVND (reference sequence). With 3 bases removed from V and 0 bases from J, the gap between germline ends came to 9 bases.

The V and J genes are TRBV27 and TRBJ1-2; TRBD1 is a possible D gene (5 bases). Looked up from germline, CDR1 is MNHEY and CDR2 is SMNVEV (reference sequence). This CDR3 is 14 amino acids long. Trimming took 2 bases from V and 4 from J, leaving 11 bases between them. The CDR3 region is CASSLLQGGYGYTF. The DNA of the CDR3 is TGTGCCAGCAGTTTACTCCAGGGAGGCTATGGCTACACCTTC.

This clone was recorded only once. V is TRBV7-8 and J is TRBJ1-5; D remains ambiguous. Trimming cost V 5 bases and J 0 bases, with 14 bases left between them. The CDR3 runs 16 residues. CDR1 SGHVS and CDR2 FQNEAQ come from the germline V gene. CDR3 amino acids: CASSPEPSNSNQPQHF. Here the CDR3 DNA reads TGTGCCAGCAGCCCCGAGCCGAGTAATAGCAATCAGCCCCAGCATTTT.

This chain joins TRBV10-3 and TRBJ1-5; D not resolved. CDR1 and CDR2 (germline): ENHRY, SYGVKD. The CDR3 length is 15 residues. Trimming cost V 6 bases and J 2 bases, with 14 bases left between them. DNA for the CDR3: TGTGCCATCAGCGTCACGGGCGGCCGCAATCAGCCCCAGCATTTT. It yields the protein CAISVTGGRNQPQHF.

This clone occurred a few times. The rearrangement links TRBV6-1 to TRBJ2-5; the D call may be TRBD1 or TRBD2 (6 bases each). Looked up from germline, CDR1 is MNHNS and CDR2 is SASEGT. Trimming took 0 bases from V and 5 from J, leaving 13 bases between them. The CDR3 is made up of 15 amino acids. CDR3 nucleotide sequence: TGTGCCAGCAGTGAAGCGCCGGGGGCAGGCGAGACCCAGTACTTC. Its translation is CASSEAPGAGETQYF.

The chain links TRBV9 to TRBJ2-3; D remains unclear. In germline, CDR1 is SGDLS, CDR2 YYNGEE. Trimming left V 0 bases short and J 0 bases short, with 11 bases between. The CDR3 loop spans 16 amino acids. The CDR3 loop is CASSVEISPSTDTQYF. In DNA, the CDR3 is TGTGCCAGCAGCGTAGAAATATCCCCTAGCACAGATACGCAGTATTTT.

J is TRBJ2-5 and V is TRBV5-8, with no clear D. This CDR3 is 15 amino acids long. CDR1 SGHTS and CDR2 YDEGEE come from the germline V gene. Deletions cut 0 bases from V and 0 bases from J, with 9 bases between. The CDR3 loop reads CASSLAGVYQETQYF. The DNA of the CDR3 is TGTGCCAGCAGCTTGGCCGGAGTGTACCAAGAGACCCAGTACTTC.

The chain combines TRBV2 with TRBJ1-5; D is unclear. The CDR3 extends over 13 amino acids. Germline V gene sequence: CDR1 SNHLY, CDR2 FYNNEI. Trimming took 11 bases from V and 4 from J, leaving 15 bases between them. The CDR3 reads CASHPSNNQPQHF. In DNA, the CDR3 is TGTGCCTCCCATCCTTCGAATAATCAGCCCCAGCATTTT.

The rearrangement links TRBV19 to TRBJ2-1; D call uncertain. V gave up 4 bases and J gave up 4 bases, with 8 bases separating them. CDR3 length: 13 residues. Germline CDR1 and CDR2: LNHDA and SQIVND (reference sequence). Here the CDR3 DNA reads TGTGCCAGTAGTACGGACGGGTACAATGAGCAGTTCTTC. Protein product: CASSTDGYNEQFF. Filled out from reference TRBV19 and TRBJ2-1, the complete variable domain reads DGGITQSPKYLFRKEGQNVTLSCEQNLNHDAMYWYRQDPGQGLRLIYYSQIVNDFQKGDIAEGYSVSREKKESFPLTVTSAQKNPTAFYLCASSTDGYNEQFFGPGTRLTVL.

The V gene is TRBV28, the J gene TRBJ1-5, with D unclear. The germline V gene encodes CDR1 MDHEN and CDR2 SYDVKM. V shed 6 bases and J shed 2 bases, with 5 bases lying between them. CDR3 length equals 12 residues. CDR3 in DNA: TGTGCCAGCAGGGTGGGCAATCAGCCCCAGCATTTT. It is translated as CASRVGNQPQHF.

The table lists this clone with a count of one. V and J are TRBV11-2 and TRBJ2-7, with D perhaps TRBD1 (6 bases). The V gene's germline CDR1 is SGHAT and CDR2 FQNNGV. The V gene lost 4 bases and the J gene lost 0 bases, with 22 bases spanning the gap. The CDR3 runs to 18 residues. This CDR3 reads CASSSPVGRTGNSYEQYF. DNA of the CDR3: TGTGCCAGCAGCTCCCCGGTGGGCCGAACAGGGAACTCCTACGAGCAGTACTTC.

This rearrangement joins TRBV27 to TRBJ1-2; no clear D gene. CDR1 and CDR2 from the germline V gene are MNHEY and SMNVEV (reference sequence). The V and J ends lost 5 bases and 0 bases respectively, with 10 bases between them. This CDR3 contains 14 residues. The CDR3 loop is CASSLLLPNYGYTF. CDR3 sequence (DNA): TGTGCCAGCAGTCTTTTACTTCCTAACTATGGCTACACCTTC.

This chain links TRBV25-1 with TRBJ2-5, with D uncertain. Germline V gives CDR1 MGHDK, CDR2 SYGVNS. V dropped 3 bases and J dropped 6 bases, with 8 bases sitting between them. The CDR3 is 12 amino acids. The CDR3 DNA follows: TGTGCCAGCAGTGACGAGATGAAGACCCAGTACTTC. Residues: CASSDEMKTQYF.

The CDR3: CASSLVANQPQHF. The CDR3 coding sequence is TGTGCCAGCAGTTTAGTTGCCAATCAGCCCCAGCATTTT. The chain carries TRBV28 and TRBJ1-5; no reliable D call. With 2 bases removed from V and 3 bases from J, the gap between germline ends came to 5 bases. The germline CDR1 and CDR2 sequences are MDHEN and SYDVKM. This CDR3 is 13 amino acids long.

The chain recombines TRBV5-1 with TRBJ1-6; no clear D gene. The CDR3 contains 15 residues. Germline assignment: CDR1 SGHRS and CDR2 YFSETQ. V lost 0 bases, J lost 6 bases, and 10 bases lay in between. The CDR3 reads CASSLEGQINSPLHF. DNA for the CDR3: TGCGCCAGCAGCTTGGAAGGGCAGATTAATTCACCCCTCCACTTT. Variable domain in full (rest from reference TRBV5-1 and TRBJ1-6): KAGVTQTPRYLIKTRGQQVTLSCSPISGHRSVSWYQQTPGQGLQFLFEYFSETQRNKGNFPGRFSGRQFSNSRSEMNVSTLELGDSALYLCASSLEGQINSPLHFGNGTRLTVT.

This chain joins TRBV9 and TRBJ2-3, with a tentative D call TRBD2 (5 bases). Trimming pared 4 bases from V and 0 bases from J, leaving 9 bases between. Germline loops: CDR1 SGDLS, CDR2 YYNGEE. This CDR3 is built from 14 residues. The CDR3 nucleotides read TGTGCCAGCAGCCGAGGGCCCAGCACAGATACGCAGTATTTT. This sequence encodes CASSRGPSTDTQYF.

The chain uses TRBV4-1 and TRBJ1-1; unclear D gene. V was clipped by 3 bases and J by 4 bases, with 15 bases between them. The CDR3 has 15 amino acids. Per germline, CDR1 MGHRA and CDR2 YSYEKL. The CDR3 nucleotides read TGCGCCAGCAGCCAGTCCGAATCCGACACCACTGAAGCTTTCTTT. Translating it yields CASSQSESDTTEAFF.